Presented here are 2 T cell receptor beta chains from one specimen sequenced in a study of T-cell reconstitution after alpha-beta-depleted transplantation in children. The library targeted TCRbeta and was prepared with unique molecular identifiers. TCRdb re-derived calls from the PCR reads in MiXCR, one entry per CDR3 protein. Of a few hundred thousand distinct CDR3 sequences in the sample, about a tenth were seen once. The specimen was PBMCs from the stem cell graft donor, collected from the stem cell graft. These receptors were collected from a human donor who donated a stem cell graft to a child with acute lymphoblastic leukemia.

This clonotype appeared a few times. The V and J genes are TRBV5-5 and TRBJ2-7, with TRBD2 matching 12 bases. J was trimmed by 7 bases and V by 3 bases; bases with no gene match: 5. The CDR3 covers 14 residues. From germline, CDR1 is SGHKS and CDR2 YYEKEE (reference sequence). The chain's CDR3 is CASSSLAGGGEQYF. CDR3 nucleotide sequence: TGTGCCAGCAGCTCTCTAGCGGGAGGGGGTGAGCAGTACTTC.

This clonotype was seen only a few times. The J gene is TRBJ1-5, the V gene TRBV7-8; no clear D. The CDR3 loop spans 13 amino acids. The V gene's germline CDR1 is SGHVS and CDR2 FQNEAQ. With 5 bases removed from V and 6 bases from J, the gap between germline ends came to 11 bases. CDR3 nucleotide sequence: TGTGCCAGCAGCGCAGGCGGGGTTCAGCCCCAGCATTTT. Its translation: CASSAGGVQPQHF.